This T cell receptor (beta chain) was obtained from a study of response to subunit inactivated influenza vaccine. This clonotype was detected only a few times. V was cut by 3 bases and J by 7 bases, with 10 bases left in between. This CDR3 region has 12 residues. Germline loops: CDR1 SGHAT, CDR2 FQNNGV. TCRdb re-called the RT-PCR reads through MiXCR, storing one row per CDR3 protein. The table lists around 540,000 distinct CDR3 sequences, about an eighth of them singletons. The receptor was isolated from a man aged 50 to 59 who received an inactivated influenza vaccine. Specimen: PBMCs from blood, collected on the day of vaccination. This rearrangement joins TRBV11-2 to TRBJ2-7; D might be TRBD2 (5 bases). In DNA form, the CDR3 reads TGTGCCAGCAGCTTTAGTCGGGGTGAGCAGTACTTC. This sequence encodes CASSFSRGEQYF.